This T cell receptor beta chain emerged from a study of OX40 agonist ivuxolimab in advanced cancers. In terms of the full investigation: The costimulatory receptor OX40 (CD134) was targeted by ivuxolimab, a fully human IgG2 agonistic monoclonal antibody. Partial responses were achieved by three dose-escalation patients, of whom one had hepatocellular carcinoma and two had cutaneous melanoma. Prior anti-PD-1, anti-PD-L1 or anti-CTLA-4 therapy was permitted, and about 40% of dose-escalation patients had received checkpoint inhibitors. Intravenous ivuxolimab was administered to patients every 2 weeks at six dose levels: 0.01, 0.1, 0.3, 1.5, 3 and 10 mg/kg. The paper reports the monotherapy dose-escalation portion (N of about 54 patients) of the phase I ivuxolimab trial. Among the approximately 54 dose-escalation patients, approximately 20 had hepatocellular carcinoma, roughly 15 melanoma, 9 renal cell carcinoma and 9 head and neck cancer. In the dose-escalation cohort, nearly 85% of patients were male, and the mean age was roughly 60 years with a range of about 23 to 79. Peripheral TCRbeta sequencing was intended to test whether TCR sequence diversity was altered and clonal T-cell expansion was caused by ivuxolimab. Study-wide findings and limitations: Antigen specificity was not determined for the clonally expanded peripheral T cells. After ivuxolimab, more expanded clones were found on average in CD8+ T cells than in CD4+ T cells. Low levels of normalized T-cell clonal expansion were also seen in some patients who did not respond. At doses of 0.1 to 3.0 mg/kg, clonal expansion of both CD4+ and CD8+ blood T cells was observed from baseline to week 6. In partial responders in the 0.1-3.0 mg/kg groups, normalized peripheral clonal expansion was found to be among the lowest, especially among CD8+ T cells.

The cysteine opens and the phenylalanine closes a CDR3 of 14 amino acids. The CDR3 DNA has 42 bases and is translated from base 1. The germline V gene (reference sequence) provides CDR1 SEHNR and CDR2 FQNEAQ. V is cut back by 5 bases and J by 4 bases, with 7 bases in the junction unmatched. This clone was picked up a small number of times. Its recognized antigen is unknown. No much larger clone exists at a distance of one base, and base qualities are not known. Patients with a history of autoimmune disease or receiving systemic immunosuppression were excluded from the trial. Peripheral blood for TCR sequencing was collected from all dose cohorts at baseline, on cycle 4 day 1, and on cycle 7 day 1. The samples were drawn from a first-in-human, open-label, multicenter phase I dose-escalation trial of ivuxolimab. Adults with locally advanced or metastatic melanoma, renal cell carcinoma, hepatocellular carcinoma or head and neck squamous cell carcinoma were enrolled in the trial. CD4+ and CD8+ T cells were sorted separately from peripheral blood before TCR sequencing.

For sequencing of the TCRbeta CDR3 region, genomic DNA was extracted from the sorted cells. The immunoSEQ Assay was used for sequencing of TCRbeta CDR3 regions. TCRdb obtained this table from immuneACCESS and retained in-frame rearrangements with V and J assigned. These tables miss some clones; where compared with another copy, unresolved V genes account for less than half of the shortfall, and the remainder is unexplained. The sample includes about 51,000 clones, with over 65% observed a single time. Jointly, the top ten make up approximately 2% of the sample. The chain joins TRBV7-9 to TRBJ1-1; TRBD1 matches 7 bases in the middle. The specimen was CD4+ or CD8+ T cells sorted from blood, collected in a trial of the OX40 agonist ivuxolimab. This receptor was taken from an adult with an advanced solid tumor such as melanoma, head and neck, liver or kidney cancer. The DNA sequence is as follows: TGTGCCAGCAGCGCCCAGGGGGAATTCACTGAAGCTTTCTTT. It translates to CASSAQGEFTEAFF.